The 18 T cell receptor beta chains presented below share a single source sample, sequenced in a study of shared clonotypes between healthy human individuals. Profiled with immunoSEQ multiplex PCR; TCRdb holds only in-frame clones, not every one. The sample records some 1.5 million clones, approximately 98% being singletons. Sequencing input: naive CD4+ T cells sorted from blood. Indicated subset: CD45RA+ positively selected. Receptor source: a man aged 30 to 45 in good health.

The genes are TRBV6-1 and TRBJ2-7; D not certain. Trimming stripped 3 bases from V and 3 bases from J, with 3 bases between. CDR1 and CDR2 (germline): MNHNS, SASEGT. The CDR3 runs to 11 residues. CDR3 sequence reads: CASSDVYEQYF. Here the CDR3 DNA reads TGTGCCAGCAGTGATGTCTACGAGCAGTACTTC.

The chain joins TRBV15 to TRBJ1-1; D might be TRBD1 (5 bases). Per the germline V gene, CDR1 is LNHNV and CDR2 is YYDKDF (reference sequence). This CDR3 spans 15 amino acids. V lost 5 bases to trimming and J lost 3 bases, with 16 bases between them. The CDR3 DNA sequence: TGTGCCACCAGCTCCCGGACATGGCCCTACACTGAAGCTTTCTTT. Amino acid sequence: CATSSRTWPYTEAFF.

The CDR3 DNA reads as TGTGCCAGCAGCGACATTACAGACCCGAAACTCCAAGAGACCCAGTACTTC. It specifies CASSDITDPKLQETQYF. The chain recombines TRBV5-4 with TRBJ2-5; unclear D gene. Germline CDR1 is SGHNT and CDR2 is YYREEE (reference sequence). The germline V and J ends were trimmed by 4 bases and 1 base, with 20 bases remaining between them. The CDR3 has 17 residues.

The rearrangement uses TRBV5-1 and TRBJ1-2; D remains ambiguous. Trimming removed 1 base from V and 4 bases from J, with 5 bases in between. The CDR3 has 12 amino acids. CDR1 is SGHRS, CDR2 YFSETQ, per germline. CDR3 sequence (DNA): TGCGCCAGCAGCTTGTCTGGCTATGGCTACACCTTC. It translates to CASSLSGYGYTF.

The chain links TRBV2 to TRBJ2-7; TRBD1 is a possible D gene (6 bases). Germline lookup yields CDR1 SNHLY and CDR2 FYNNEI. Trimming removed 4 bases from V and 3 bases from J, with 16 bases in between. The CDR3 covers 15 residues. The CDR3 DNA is TGTGCCAGCAGTGCAAACGAGGACAGTAACTACGAGCAGTACTTC. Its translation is CASSANEDSNYEQYF.

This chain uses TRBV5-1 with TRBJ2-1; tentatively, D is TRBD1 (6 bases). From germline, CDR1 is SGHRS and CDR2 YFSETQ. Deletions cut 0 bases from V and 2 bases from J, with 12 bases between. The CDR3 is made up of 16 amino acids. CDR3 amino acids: CASSLEGTLAYNEQFF. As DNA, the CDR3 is TGCGCCAGCAGCTTGGAAGGGACACTGGCCTACAATGAGCAGTTCTTC.

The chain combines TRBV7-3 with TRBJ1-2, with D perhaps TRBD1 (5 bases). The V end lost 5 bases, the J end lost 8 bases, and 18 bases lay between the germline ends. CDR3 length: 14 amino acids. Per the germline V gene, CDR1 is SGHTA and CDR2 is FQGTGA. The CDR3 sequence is CASSPRNGGAGYTF. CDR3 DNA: TGTGCCAGCAGCCCCCGTAATGGGGGAGCCGGCTACACCTTC.

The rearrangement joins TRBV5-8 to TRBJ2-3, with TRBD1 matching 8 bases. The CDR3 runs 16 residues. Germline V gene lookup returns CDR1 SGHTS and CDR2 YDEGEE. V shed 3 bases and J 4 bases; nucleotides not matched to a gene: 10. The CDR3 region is CASSWGTGQGADTQYF. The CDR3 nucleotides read TGTGCCAGCAGCTGGGGGACAGGTCAGGGGGCAGATACGCAGTATTTT.

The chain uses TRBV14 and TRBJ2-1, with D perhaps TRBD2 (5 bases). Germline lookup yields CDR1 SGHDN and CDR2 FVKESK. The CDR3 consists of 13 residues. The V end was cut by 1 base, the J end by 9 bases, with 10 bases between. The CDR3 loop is CASSQVEGGEQFF. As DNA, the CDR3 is TGTGCCAGCAGCCAAGTTGAGGGCGGTGAGCAGTTCTTC.

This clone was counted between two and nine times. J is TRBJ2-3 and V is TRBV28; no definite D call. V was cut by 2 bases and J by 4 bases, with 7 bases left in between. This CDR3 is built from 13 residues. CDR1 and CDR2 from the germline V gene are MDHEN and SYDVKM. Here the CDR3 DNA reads TGTGCCAGCAGTTTAGCGTGGGCAGATACGCAGTATTTT. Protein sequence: CASSLAWADTQYF.

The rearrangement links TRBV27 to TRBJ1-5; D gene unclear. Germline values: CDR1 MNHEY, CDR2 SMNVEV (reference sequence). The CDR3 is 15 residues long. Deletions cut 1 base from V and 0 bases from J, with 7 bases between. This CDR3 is CASSLLRNSNQPQHF. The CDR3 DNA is TGTGCCAGCAGTTTATTGAGGAATAGCAATCAGCCCCAGCATTTT.

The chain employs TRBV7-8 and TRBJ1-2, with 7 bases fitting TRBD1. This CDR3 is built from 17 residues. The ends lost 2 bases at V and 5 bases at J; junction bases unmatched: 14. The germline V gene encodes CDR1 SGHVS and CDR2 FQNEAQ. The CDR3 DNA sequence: TGTGCCAGCAGCTTATATAGGGGACAGAGACAATATTATGGCTACACCTTC. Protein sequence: CASSLYRGQRQYYGYTF.

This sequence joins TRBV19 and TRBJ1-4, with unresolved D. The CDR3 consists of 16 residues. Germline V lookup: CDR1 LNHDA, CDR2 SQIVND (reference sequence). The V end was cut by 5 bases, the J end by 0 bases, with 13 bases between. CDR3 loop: CASSHPGGATNEKLFF. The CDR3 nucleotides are TGTGCCAGTAGTCACCCCGGCGGGGCAACTAATGAAAAACTGTTTTTT.

CDR3: CASSSAGWETQYF. The CDR3, as DNA: TGTGCCAGCAGTTCAGCGGGGTGGGAGACCCAGTACTTC. The chain has TRBV9 and TRBJ2-5, with 7 positions matching TRBD2. The trim removed 5 bases at V and 5 bases at J, leaving 6 bases unmatched. The germline gives CDR1 SGDLS, CDR2 YYNGEE. This CDR3 contains 13 residues.

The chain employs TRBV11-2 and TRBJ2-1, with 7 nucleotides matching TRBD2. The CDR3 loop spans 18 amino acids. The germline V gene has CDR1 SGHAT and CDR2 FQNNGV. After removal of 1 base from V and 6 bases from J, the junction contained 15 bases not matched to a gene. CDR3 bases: TGTGCCAGCAGCTTAGCGTCCTACGGCGGGAGTATTGGCAATGAGCAGTTCTTC. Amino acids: CASSLASYGGSIGNEQFF.

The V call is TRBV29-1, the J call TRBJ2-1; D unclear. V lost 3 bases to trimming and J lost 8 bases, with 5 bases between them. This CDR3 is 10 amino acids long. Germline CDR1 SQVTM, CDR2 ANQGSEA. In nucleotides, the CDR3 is TGCAGCGTTGATGGGTATGAGCAGTTCTTC. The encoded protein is CSVDGYEQFF.

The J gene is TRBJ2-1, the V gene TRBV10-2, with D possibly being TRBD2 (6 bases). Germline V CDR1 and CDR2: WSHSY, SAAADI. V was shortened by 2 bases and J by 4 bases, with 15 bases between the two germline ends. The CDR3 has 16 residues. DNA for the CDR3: TGCGCCAGCAGTGAGCTGTCGGGAGTTACATACAATGAGCAGTTCTTC. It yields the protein CASSELSGVTYNEQFF.

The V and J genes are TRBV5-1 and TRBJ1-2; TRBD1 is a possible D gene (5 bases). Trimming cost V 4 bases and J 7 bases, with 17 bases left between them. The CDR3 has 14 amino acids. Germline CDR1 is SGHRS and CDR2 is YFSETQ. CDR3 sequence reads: CASSPSGTGGGYTF. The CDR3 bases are TGCGCCAGCAGCCCCTCAGGGACCGGTGGTGGCTACACCTTC.